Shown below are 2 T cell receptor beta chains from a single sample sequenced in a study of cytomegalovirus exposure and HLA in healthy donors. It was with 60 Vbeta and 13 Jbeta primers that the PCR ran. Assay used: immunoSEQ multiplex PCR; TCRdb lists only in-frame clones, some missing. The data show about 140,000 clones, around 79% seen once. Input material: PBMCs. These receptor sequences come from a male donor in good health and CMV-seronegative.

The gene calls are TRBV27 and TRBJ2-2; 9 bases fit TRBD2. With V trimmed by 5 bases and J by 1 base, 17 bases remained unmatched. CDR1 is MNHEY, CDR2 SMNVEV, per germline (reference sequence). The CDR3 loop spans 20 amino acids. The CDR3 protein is CASSLSSYSGGPKNTGELFF. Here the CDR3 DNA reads TGTGCCAGCAGTCTTTCTTCGTATAGCGGGGGCCCCAAGAACACCGGGGAGCTGTTTTTT.

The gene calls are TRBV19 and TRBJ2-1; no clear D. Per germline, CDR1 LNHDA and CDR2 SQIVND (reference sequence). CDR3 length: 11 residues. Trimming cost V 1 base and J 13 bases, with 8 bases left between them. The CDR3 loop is CASSIGRSQFF. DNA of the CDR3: TGTGCCAGTAGTATAGGTAGGAGTCAGTTCTTC.